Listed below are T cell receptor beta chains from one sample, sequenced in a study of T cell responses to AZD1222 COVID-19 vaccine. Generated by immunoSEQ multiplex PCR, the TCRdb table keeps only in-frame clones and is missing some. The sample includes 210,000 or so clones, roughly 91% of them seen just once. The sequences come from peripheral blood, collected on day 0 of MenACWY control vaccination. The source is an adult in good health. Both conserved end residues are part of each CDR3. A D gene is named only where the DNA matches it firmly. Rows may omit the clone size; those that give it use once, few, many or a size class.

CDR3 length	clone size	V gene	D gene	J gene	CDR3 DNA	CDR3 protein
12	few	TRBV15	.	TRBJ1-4	TGTGCCACCAGCAGATTGGATGAAAAACTGTTTTTT	CATSRLDEKLFF
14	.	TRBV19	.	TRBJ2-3	TGTGCCAGTACCCTAGGAGGAGGGGGGGATACGCAGTATTTT	CASTLGGGGDTQYF
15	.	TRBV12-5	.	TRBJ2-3	TGTGCTAGTGGTTTGGACGGACACCGCACAGATACGCAGTATTTT	CASGLDGHRTDTQYF
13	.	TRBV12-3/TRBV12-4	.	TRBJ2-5	TGTGCCAGCAGTTTTAGGCGAGGAGAGACCCAGTACTTC	CASSFRRGETQYF
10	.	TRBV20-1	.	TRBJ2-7	TGCAGTGCTGGACGGGACGAGCAGTACTTC	CSAGRDEQYF
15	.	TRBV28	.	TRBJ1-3	TGTGCCAGCAGTTCCTGGACTGACTCTGGAAACACCATATATTTT	CASSSWTDSGNTIYF
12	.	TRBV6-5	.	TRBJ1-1	TGTGCCAGCAGTTACGCTAACACTGAAGCTTTCTTT	CASSYANTEAFF
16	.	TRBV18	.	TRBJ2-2	TGTGCCAGCTCCTCCAAGGGGGGCGCGAACACCGGGGAGCTGTTTTTT	CASSSKGGANTGELFF
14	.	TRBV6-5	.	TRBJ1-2	TGTGCCAGCAGTTACTCGAACTTTGGCTATGGCTACACCTTC	CASSYSNFGYGYTF
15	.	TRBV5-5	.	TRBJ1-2	TGTGCCAGCAGCGCCGGGGGGGCGATTAACTATGGCTACACCTTC	CASSAGGAINYGYTF
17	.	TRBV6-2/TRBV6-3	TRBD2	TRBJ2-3	TGTGCCAGCAGCCCGGGACTAGCGGGGGCGAGCACAGATACGCAGTATTTT	CASSPGLAGASTDTQYF
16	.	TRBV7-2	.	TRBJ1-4	TGTGCCAGCAGCTCCGAAGGCAGGGTTACTAATGAAAAACTGTTTTTT	CASSSEGRVTNEKLFF
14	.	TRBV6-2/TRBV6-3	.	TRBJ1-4	TGTGCCAGCAGTGCCCGGACAACTAATGAAAAACTGTTTTTT	CASSARTTNEKLFF
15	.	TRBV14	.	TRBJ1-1	TGTGCCAGCAGCGCATGGGACACCCAGAACACTGAAGCTTTCTTT	CASSAWDTQNTEAFF
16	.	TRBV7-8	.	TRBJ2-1	TGTGCCAGCAGCGGGAAGGCGGGCAGCTCCTACAATGAGCAGTTCTTC	CASSGKAGSSYNEQFF
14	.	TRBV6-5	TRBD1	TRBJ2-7	TGTGCCAGTAGACAGGGTGGTACTCCCTACGAGCAGTACTTC	CASRQGGTPYEQYF
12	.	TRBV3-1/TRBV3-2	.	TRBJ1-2	TGTGCCAGCAGCCAACCGGTCTATGGCTACACCTTC	CASSQPVYGYTF
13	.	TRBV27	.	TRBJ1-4	TGTGCCAGCAGTCGACAGTCTAATGAAAAACTGTTTTTT	CASSRQSNEKLFF
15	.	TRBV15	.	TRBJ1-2	TGTGCCACCAGCAGAGATCCGGGGATGAACTATGGCTACACCTTC	CATSRDPGMNYGYTF
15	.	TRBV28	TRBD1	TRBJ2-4	TGTGCCAGCAACGACAGGGGGCTAGCCAAAAACATTCAGTACTTC	CASNDRGLAKNIQYF
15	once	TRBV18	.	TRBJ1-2	TGTGCCAGCTCACCGAGGACGGTAGCTAACTATGGCTACACCTTC	CASSPRTVANYGYTF
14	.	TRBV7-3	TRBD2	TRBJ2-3	TGTGCCAGCAGCTTAAGGCTAGCGGCAGATACGCAGTATTTT	CASSLRLAADTQYF
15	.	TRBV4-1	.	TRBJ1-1	TGCGCCAGCAGCCTTCTCCAATCTGGAGGCACTGAAGCTTTCTTT	CASSLLQSGGTEAFF
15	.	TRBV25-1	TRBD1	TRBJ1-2	TGTGCCAGCAGTGAGAGTACAGGGGGGAACTATGGCTACACCTTC	CASSESTGGNYGYTF
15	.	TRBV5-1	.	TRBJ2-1	TGCGCCAGCAGCTTGGAGGGGACTCTCTACAATGAGCAGTTCTTC	CASSLEGTLYNEQFF
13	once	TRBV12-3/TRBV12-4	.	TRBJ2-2	TGTGCCAGCAGTTCCAGGGCCACCGGGGAGCTGTTTTTT	CASSSRATGELFF
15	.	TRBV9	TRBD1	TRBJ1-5	TGTGCCAGCAGCGTTGGGGGGACAGCTAATCAGCCCCAGCATTTT	CASSVGGTANQPQHF
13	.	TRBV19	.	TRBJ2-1	TGTGCCAGTAGGCCTCAACAGGGCCATGAGCAGTTCTTC	CASRPQQGHEQFF
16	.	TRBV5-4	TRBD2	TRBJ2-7	TGTGCCAGCAGCTTGCCCCTCAGCGGGAGCTCCTACGAGCAGTACTTC	CASSLPLSGSSYEQYF
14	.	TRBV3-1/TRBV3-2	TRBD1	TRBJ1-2	TGTGCCAGCAGCCTCGGGACAGGGCTCTATGGCTACACCTTC	CASSLGTGLYGYTF
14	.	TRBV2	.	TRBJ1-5	TGTGCCAGCACCAGGGACGGAAACAATCAGCCCCAGCATTTT	CASTRDGNNQPQHF
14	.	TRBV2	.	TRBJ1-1	TGTGCCAGCAGTGAGGGACTCATGAACACTGAAGCTTTCTTT	CASSEGLMNTEAFF
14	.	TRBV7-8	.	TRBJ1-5	TGTGCCAGCAGCTTATTGGGTAGCAATCAGCCCCAGCATTTT	CASSLLGSNQPQHF
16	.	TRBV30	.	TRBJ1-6	TGTGCCTGGAGCGTTACGGGGGGACACAATAATTCACCCCTCCACTTT	CAWSVTGGHNNSPLHF
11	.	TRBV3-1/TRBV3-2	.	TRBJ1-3	TGTGCCAGCAGCCAGTCCAACACCATATATTTT	CASSQSNTIYF
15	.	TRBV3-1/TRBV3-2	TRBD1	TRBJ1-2	TGTGCCAGCAGCCAAGGGCTACAGGGGAACTATGGCTACACCTTC	CASSQGLQGNYGYTF
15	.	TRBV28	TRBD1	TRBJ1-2	TGTGCCAGCAGTTTAGGGACCGGGACAGGGACGCGCTACACCTTC	CASSLGTGTGTRYTF
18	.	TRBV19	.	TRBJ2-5	TGTGCCAGTAGTACTCCCTTTGGCGGGGTCCTGCTTAGGGAGACCCAGTACTTC	CASSTPFGGVLLRETQYF
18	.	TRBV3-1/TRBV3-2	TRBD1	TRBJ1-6	TGTGCCAGCAGCCAAGATGTGGACAGGCGCTTCGGTGATTCACCCCTCCACTTT	CASSQDVDRRFGDSPLHF
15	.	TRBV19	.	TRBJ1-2	TGTGCCAGTAGTATTGCGTGGCAGAACTTAGGTGGCTACACCTTC	CASSIAWQNLGGYTF
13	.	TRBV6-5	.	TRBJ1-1	TGTGCCAGCAGTTACTCCATTAACACTGAAGCTTTCTTT	CASSYSINTEAFF
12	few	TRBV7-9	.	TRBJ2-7	TGTGCCAGCAGTTGGGGCGGCTACGAGCAGTACTTC	CASSWGGYEQYF
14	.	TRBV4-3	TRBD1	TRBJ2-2	TGCGCCAGCAGCCAGGACAGGGGAGTCGGGGAGCTGTTTTTT	CASSQDRGVGELFF
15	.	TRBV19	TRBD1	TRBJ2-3	TGTGCCAGTGGGGACAGGGGAATGGGCACAGATACGCAGTATTTT	CASGDRGMGTDTQYF
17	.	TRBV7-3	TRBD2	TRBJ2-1	TGTGCCAGCAGCCCCCGAGGCGGGGGGCCCCTCTACAATGAGCAGTTCTTC	CASSPRGGGPLYNEQFF
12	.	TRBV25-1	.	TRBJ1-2	TGTGCCAGCAGTGACCCGATATATGGCTACACCTTC	CASSDPIYGYTF
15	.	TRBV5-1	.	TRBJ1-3	TGCGCCAGCAGCTTGGGAACAGCCTCTGGAAACACCATATATTTT	CASSLGTASGNTIYF
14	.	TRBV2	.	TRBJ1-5	TGTGCCAGCAGTGAATCCGCCTACACGGCGGCCCAGCATTTT	CASSESAYTAAQHF
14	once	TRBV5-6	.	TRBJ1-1	TGTGCCAGCAGCTCGGCGGTTATGAACACTGAAGCTTTCTTT	CASSSAVMNTEAFF
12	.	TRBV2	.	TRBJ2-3	TGTGCCAGCACGGATAACACAGATACGCAGTATTTT	CASTDNTDTQYF
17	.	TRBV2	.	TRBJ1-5	TGTGCCAGCATGAGACCAGTGGCAACTGGGATAAATCAGCCCCAGCATTTT	CASMRPVATGINQPQHF
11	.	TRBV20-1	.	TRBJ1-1	TGCAGTGCTAAGGGTGAGACTGAAGCTTTCTTT	CSAKGETEAFF
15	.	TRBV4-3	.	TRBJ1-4	TGCGCCAGCAGCCAAGGCAGGGGCTTAGGCGAAAAACTGTTTTTT	CASSQGRGLGEKLFF
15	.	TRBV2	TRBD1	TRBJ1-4	TGTGCCAGCGGACAGGAATTGAGGAGTGGTGAAAAACTGTTTTTT	CASGQELRSGEKLFF
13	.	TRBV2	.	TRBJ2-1	TGTGCCAGCAGTGAAGCACGAGGGTCTGAGCAGTTCTTC	CASSEARGSEQFF
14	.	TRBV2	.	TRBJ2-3	TGTGCCAGCACCCAGACAGGCTTCACAGATACGCAGTATTTT	CASTQTGFTDTQYF
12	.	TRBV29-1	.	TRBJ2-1	TGCAGCACAGGTTCTTTAAGCAATGAGCAGTTCTTC	CSTGSLSNEQFF
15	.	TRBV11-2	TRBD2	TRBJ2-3	TGTGCCAGCAGCTTAGAAGGGACTAGGTCGTATGCGCAGTATTTT	CASSLEGTRSYAQYF
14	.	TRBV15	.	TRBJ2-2	TGTGCCACCAGCCGTAGCGCTGACACCGGGGAGCTGTTTTTT	CATSRSADTGELFF